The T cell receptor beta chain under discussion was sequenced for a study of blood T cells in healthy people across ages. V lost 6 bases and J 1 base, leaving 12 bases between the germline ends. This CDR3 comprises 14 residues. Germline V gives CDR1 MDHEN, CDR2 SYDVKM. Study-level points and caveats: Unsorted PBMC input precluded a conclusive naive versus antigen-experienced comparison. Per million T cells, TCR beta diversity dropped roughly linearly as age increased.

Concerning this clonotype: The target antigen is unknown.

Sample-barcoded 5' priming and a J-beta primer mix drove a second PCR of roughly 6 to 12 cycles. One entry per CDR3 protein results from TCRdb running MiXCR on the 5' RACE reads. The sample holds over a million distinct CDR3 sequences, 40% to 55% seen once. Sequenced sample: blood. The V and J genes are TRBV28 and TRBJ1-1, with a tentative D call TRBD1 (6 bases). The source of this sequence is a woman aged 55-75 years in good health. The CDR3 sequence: CASRITGPNTEAFF. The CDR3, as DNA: TGTGCCAGCAGAATTACAGGGCCGAACACTGAAGCTTTCTTT.